Sequencing of this TCR beta chain was carried out in a study of blood T cell repertoires in COVID-19. Across the study: Samples taken during acute and convalescent COVID-19 were collected in the United States, Italy and Spain.

Adults between about 18 and 89 years of age took part from approximately 24 US areas. J was trimmed by 4 bases and V by 2 bases; bases with no gene match: 14. The CDR3 covers 18 residues. Germline assignment: CDR1 LGHDT and CDR2 YNNKEL (reference sequence). This clone was seen just once. TCRdb's copy holds only in-frame clones and misses some; the assay was immunoSEQ multiplex PCR. Of around 170,000 clones listed, approximately 84% are singletons. Sequenced material: PBMCs or T cells enriched from blood (not recorded which). The source of this sequence is a woman between 45 and 60 years old who had recovered from COVID-19. The chain employs TRBV3-1 (or the pseudogene TRBV3-2) and TRBJ1-5; 7 positions match TRBD1. CDR3 DNA: TGTGCCAGCAGCCAATCTTTCCCCACAGGGGTTGGGAATCAGCCCCAGCATTTT. This encodes CASSQSFPTGVGNQPQHF.